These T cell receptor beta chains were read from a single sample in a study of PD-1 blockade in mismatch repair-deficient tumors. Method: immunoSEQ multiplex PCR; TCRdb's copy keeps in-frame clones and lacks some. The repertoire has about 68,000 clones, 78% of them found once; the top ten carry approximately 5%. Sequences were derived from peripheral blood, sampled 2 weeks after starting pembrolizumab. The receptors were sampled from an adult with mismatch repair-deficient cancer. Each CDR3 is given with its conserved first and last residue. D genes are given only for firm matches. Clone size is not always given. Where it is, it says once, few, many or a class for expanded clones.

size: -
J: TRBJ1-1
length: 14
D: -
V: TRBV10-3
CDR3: CAISGSQKNTEAFF
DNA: TGTGCCATCAGTGGTAGCCAGAAGAACACTGAAGCTTTCTTT

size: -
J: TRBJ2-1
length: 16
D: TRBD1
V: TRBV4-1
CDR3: CASSQDQTGVTNEQFF
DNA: TGCGCCAGCAGCCAAGATCAGACAGGGGTGACCAATGAGCAGTTCTTC

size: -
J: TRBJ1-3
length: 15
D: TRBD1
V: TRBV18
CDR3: CASSSGTGSGNTIYF
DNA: TGTGCCAGCTCATCAGGGACAGGCTCTGGAAACACCATATATTTT

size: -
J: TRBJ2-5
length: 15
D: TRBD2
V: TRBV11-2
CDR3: CASSRGTSGQETQYF
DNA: TGTGCCAGCAGTCGAGGGACTAGCGGTCAAGAGACCCAGTACTTC

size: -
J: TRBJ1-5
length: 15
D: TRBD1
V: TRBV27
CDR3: CASSKGQVFNQPQHF
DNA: TGTGCCAGCAGCAAGGGACAGGTTTTCAATCAGCCCCAGCATTTT

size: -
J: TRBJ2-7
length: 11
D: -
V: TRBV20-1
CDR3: CSGLGEDEQYF
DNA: TGCAGTGGTCTAGGTGAGGACGAGCAGTACTTC

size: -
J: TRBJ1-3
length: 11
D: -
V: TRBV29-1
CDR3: CSVVSGNTIYF
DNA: TGCAGCGTCGTCTCTGGAAACACCATATATTTT

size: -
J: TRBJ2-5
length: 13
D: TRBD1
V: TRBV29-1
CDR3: CSVRDRVQETQYF
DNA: TGCAGCGTGCGGGACAGGGTCCAAGAGACCCAGTACTTC

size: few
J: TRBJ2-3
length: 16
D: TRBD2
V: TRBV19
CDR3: CASSISGTSSLDTQYF
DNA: TGTGCCAGTAGTATCTCCGGGACTAGCAGTTTGGATACGCAGTATTTT

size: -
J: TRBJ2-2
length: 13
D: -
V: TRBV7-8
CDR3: CASSLPLGGELFF
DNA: TGTGCCAGCAGCTTACCACTGGGCGGGGAGCTGTTTTTT

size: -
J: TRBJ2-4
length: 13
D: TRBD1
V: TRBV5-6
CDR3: CASSSQGANIQYF
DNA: TGTGCCAGCAGCTCCCAGGGGGCAAACATTCAGTACTTC

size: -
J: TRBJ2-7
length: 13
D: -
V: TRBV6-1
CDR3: CASSLGLAYEQYF
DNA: TGTGCCAGCAGTCTTGGACTGGCCTACGAGCAGTACTTC

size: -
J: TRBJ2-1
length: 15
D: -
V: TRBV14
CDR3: CASSHPLLNYNEQFF
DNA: TGTGCCAGCAGCCACCCCTTACTCAACTACAATGAGCAGTTCTTC

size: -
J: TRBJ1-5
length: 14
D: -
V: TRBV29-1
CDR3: CSVEVPNSNQPQHF
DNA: TGCAGCGTTGAAGTCCCGAACAGCAATCAGCCCCAGCATTTT

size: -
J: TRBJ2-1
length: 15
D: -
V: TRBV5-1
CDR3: CASSVGKSSYNEQFF
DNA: TGCGCCAGCAGCGTCGGGAAAAGCTCCTACAATGAGCAGTTCTTC

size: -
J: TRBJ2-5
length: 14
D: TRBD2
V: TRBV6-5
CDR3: CASSYLAGVETQYF
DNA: TGTGCCAGCAGTTATCTAGCGGGAGTTGAGACCCAGTACTTC

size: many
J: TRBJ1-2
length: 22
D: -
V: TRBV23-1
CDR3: CASSHYNLLAAMTTQRPYGYTF
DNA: TGCGCCAGCAGTCACTACAACCTTCTTGCGGCGATGACCACGCAACGGCCTTATGGCTACACCTTC

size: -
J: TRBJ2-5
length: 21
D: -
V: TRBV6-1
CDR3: CASSEEIPIWGAEGPQETQYF
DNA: TGTGCCAGCAGTGAAGAAATCCCTATATGGGGAGCGGAAGGGCCCCAAGAGACCCAGTACTTC

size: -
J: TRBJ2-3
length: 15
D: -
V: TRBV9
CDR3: CASSVELGPTQAQYF
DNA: TGTGCCAGCAGCGTAGAATTAGGACCAACTCAGGCGCAGTATTTT

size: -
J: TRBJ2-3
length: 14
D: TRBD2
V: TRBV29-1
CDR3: CSVLTSGRSDTQYF
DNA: TGCAGCGTCCTCACTAGCGGGCGATCAGATACGCAGTATTTT

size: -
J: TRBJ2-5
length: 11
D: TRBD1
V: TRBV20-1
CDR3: CSADRGETQYF
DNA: TGCAGTGCTGACAGGGGAGAGACCCAGTACTTC

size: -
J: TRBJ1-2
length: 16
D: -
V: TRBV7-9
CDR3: CASSQGTALANYGYTF
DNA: TGTGCCAGCAGCCAGGGGACCGCGCTAGCTAACTATGGCTACACCTTC

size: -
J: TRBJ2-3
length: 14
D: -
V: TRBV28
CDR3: CASSLVLGADTQYF
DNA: TGTGCCAGCAGTTTAGTGCTAGGAGCAGATACGCAGTATTTT

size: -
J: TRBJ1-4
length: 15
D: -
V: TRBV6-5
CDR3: CASSAESATNEKLFF
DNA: TGTGCCAGCAGTGCCGAGAGTGCAACTAATGAAAAACTGTTTTTT

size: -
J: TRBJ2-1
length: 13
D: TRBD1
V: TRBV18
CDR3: CASSPGQGDEQFF
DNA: TGTGCCAGCTCACCAGGACAGGGTGACGAGCAGTTCTTC

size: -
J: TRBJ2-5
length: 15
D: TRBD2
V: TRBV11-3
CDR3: CASSFRTSGEETQYF
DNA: TGTGCCAGCAGCTTTCGGACTAGCGGTGAAGAGACCCAGTACTTC

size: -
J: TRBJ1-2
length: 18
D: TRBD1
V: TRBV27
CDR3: CASSLSSPTVQGEDGYTF
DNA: TGTGCCAGCAGTTTATCCTCCCCAACGGTACAGGGGGAGGATGGCTACACCTTC

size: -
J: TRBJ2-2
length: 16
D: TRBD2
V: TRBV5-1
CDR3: CASSLGLAGNTGELFF
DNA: TGCGCCAGCAGCTTGGGTCTAGCGGGCAACACCGGGGAGCTGTTTTTT

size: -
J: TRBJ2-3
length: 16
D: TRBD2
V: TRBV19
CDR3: CASSIWAGEGTDTQYF
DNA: TGTGCCAGTAGTATTTGGGCGGGAGAGGGCACAGATACGCAGTATTTT

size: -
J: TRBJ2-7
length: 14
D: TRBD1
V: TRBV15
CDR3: CATSRADRVNEQYF
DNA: TGTGCCACCAGCAGAGCTGACAGGGTCAACGAGCAGTACTTC

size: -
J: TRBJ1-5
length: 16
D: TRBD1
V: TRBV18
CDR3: CASSGTGQGNRQPQHF
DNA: TGTGCCAGCTCGGGGACGGGACAGGGTAATCGGCAGCCCCAGCATTTT

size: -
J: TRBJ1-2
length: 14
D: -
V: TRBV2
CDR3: CASILETGDYGYTF
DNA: TGTGCCAGCATCCTTGAGACAGGCGACTATGGCTACACCTTC

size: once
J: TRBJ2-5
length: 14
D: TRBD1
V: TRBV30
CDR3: CAWSLTGAQETQYF
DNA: TGTGCCTGGAGCTTGACAGGGGCCCAAGAGACCCAGTACTTC

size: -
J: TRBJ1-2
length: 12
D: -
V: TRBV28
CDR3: CASSPDGYGYTF
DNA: TGTGCCAGCAGTCCCGACGGCTATGGCTACACCTTC

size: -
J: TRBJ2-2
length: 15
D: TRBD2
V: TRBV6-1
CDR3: CASSLAGGSPGELFF
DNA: TGTGCCAGCAGCCTAGCGGGAGGAAGCCCCGGGGAGCTGTTTTTT

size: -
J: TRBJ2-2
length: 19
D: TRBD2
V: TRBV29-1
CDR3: CSVVWASGRAFSSTGELFF
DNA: TGCAGCGTTGTTTGGGCTAGCGGGAGGGCCTTTAGTAGCACCGGGGAGCTGTTTTTT

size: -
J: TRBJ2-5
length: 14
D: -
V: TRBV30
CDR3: CAWSGSDHQETQYF
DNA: TGTGCCTGGAGTGGGTCAGATCACCAAGAGACCCAGTACTTC

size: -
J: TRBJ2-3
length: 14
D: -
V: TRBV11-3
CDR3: CASSLAAGTDTQYF
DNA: TGTGCCAGCAGCTTAGCTGCAGGGACAGATACGCAGTATTTT

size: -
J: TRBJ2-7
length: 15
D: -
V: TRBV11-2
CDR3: CASSRRDRLSYEQYF
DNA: TGTGCCAGCAGCCGACGTGACAGGCTCTCCTACGAGCAGTACTTC

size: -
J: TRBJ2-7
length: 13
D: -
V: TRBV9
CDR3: CASSRRGAYEQYF
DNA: TGTGCCAGCAGTCGTAGGGGGGCCTACGAGCAGTACTTC

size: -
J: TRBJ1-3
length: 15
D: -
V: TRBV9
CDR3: CASSPRLGSGNTIYF
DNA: TGTGCCAGCAGCCCTCGGTTGGGTTCTGGAAACACCATATATTTT